Listed here are 27 T cell receptor beta chains from one sample, sequenced in a study of blood T cell repertoires in COVID-19 (dated by TCRdb to about 2020). Receptors were amplified or captured by the immunoSEQ multiplex PCR assay. What TCRdb holds here is the immuneACCESS table cut down to in-frame rearrangements. Part of the clones is not present; checked against another copy, under half of the missing clones reflect an unresolved V gene, and the others are unexplained. Present in this sample are over 200,000 clones, approximately 90% of which were seen just once. Of the sample, approximately 2.5% falls within the top ten clones. Input material: PBMCs or T cells enriched from blood (not recorded which). These receptors came from a woman aged 40 to 49 with acute COVID-19.

V usage is TRBV6-2 or TRBV6-3 and J usage is TRBJ1-2, with no clear D. V was trimmed by 5 bases and J by 6 bases, leaving 10 bases between them. CDR1 and CDR2 (germline): MNHEY, SVGEGT. CDR3 size: 12 residues. The CDR3 DNA reads TGTGCCAGCAGTAACAGTGGCCATGGCTACACCTTC. It yields the protein CASSNSGHGYTF.

This chain connects TRBV19 to TRBJ1-1; 8 bases line up with TRBD1. After removal of 5 bases from V and 0 bases from J, the junction contained 11 bases not matched to a gene. Germline lookup yields CDR1 LNHDA and CDR2 SQIVND (reference sequence). The CDR3 contains 17 residues. The CDR3 reads CASSFVPGQALNTEAFF. In DNA, the CDR3 is TGTGCCAGTAGTTTCGTCCCGGGACAGGCCTTGAACACTGAAGCTTTCTTT.

The chain has TRBV3-1 (or the pseudogene TRBV3-2) and TRBJ1-3; 7 bases line up with TRBD1. The V gene end was trimmed by 2 bases and the J gene end by 0 bases; junction bases not matched to a gene: 4. The CDR3 covers 16 residues. CDR1 LGHDT and CDR2 YNNKEL come from the germline V gene (reference sequence). For the CDR3, the DNA is TGTGCCAGCAGCCAAAGGACAGGATTCTCTGGAAACACCATATATTTT. Residues: CASSQRTGFSGNTIYF.

V and J are TRBV3-1 (or the pseudogene TRBV3-2) and TRBJ1-1; a weak D match, TRBD1 (5 bases). There are 12 residues in the CDR3. Germline loops: CDR1 LGHDT, CDR2 YNNKEL (reference sequence). Trimming left V 6 bases short and J 0 bases short, with 5 bases between. CDR3 bases: TGTGCCAGCAGGGACATGAACACTGAAGCTTTCTTT. This translates into CASRDMNTEAFF.

CDR3: CASSSGQGGHGYTF. CDR3 coding DNA: TGCGCCAGCAGCTCTGGACAGGGAGGTCATGGCTACACCTTC. The rearrangement uses TRBV5-1 and TRBJ1-2; 8 nucleotides align to TRBD1. Looked up from germline, CDR1 is SGHRS and CDR2 is YFSETQ. V lost 3 bases to trimming and J lost 6 bases; unmatched junction nucleotides: 7. This CDR3 is 14 amino acids long.

This rearrangement joins TRBV12-5 to TRBJ1-1, with D possibly being TRBD1 (5 bases). CDR3 length: 21 residues. V gave up 8 bases and J gave up 4 bases, with 38 bases separating them. Looked up from germline, CDR1 is LGHNT and CDR2 is FRNRAP. In DNA form, the CDR3 reads TGTGCTAGTTATCAAACTGGAACATTGATGAGCCGGGGGGTGGACGGCACTGAAGCTTTCTTT. It encodes CASYQTGTLMSRGVDGTEAFF.

The chain couples TRBV5-4 to TRBJ2-3, with 8 bases fitting TRBD1. Germline V gene data show CDR1 as SGHNT and CDR2 as YYREEE (reference sequence). The CDR3 has 16 amino acids. Trimming removed 0 bases from V and 1 base from J; junction bases left unmatched: 4. The CDR3 DNA reads TGTGCCAGCAGCTTGGCCCTGGACAGGGGCACAGATACGCAGTATTTT. Translated, it gives CASSLALDRGTDTQYF.

The chain couples TRBV27 to TRBJ1-3; 9 bases match TRBD1. Germline-derived CDR1 and CDR2 are MNHEY and SMNVEV (reference sequence). CDR3 length: 17 residues. V lost 4 bases and J lost 4; bases outside the gene matches: 11. The CDR3 spells CASSSGQGNWMGNTIYF. The CDR3 DNA sequence: TGTGCCAGCAGTTCGGGACAGGGAAATTGGATGGGAAACACCATATATTTT.

This chain links TRBV12-3 or TRBV12-4 with TRBJ2-3; D remains ambiguous. This CDR3 contains 13 residues. V was clipped by 4 bases and J by 5 bases, with 10 bases between them. For the CDR3, the DNA is TGTGCCAGCAGTTCAATGAATAGAGATACGCAGTATTTT. This encodes CASSSMNRDTQYF.

The chain has TRBV29-1 and TRBJ1-1; 10 positions agree with TRBD1. The CDR3 extends over 16 amino acids. The germline V gene has CDR1 SQVTM and CDR2 ANQGSEA. J gave up 1 base and V 5 bases, and 10 bases lay outside the gene matches. CDR3 coding DNA: TGCAGCGTTCGGGGACAGGGGTTGTGGGGGAACACTGAAGCTTTCTTT. Its protein product is CSVRGQGLWGNTEAFF.

The chain couples TRBV4-1 to TRBJ2-1; no definite D call. Germline assignment: CDR1 MGHRA and CDR2 YSYEKL. CDR3 length equals 15 residues. The germline V and J ends were trimmed by 3 bases and 0 bases, with 9 bases remaining between them. The CDR3 sequence: CASSHGGPSYNEQFF. The CDR3 DNA is TGCGCCAGCAGCCACGGCGGCCCCTCCTACAATGAGCAGTTCTTC.

The V call is TRBV15, the J call TRBJ2-4; 10 positions match TRBD2. Germline values: CDR1 LNHNV, CDR2 YYDKDF (reference sequence). This CDR3 contains 17 residues. V was pared by 0 bases and J by 6 bases, with 8 bases of the junction left unmatched. The CDR3: CATSRDRAGGPGNIQYF. The CDR3 DNA reads as TGTGCCACCAGCAGAGATAGAGCGGGAGGGCCCGGAAACATTCAGTACTTC.

The chain employs TRBV3-1 (or the pseudogene TRBV3-2) and TRBJ2-2, with 7 bases matching TRBD2. V was pared by 3 bases and J by 2 bases, with 3 bases of the junction left unmatched. This CDR3 comprises 15 residues. Germline-derived CDR1 and CDR2 are LGHDT and YNNKEL (reference sequence). The CDR3 bases are TGTGCCAGCAGCCAGTGGGGGGGAAACACCGGGGAGCTGTTTTTT. This translates into CASSQWGGNTGELFF.

The rearrangement uses TRBV28 and TRBJ1-1; possible D gene TRBD1, 5 bases. Looked up from germline, CDR1 is MDHEN and CDR2 is SYDVKM. The CDR3 contains 11 residues. V lost 3 bases, J lost 8 bases, and 7 bases lay in between. The CDR3 spells CASSLRGEAFF. CDR3 sequence (DNA): TGTGCCAGCAGTTTGCGGGGGGAAGCTTTCTTT. Full variable domain (missing parts from reference TRBV28 and TRBJ1-1): DVKVTQSSRYLVKRTGEKVFLECVQDMDHENMFWYRQDPGLGLRLIYFSYDVKMKEKGDIPEGYSVSREKKERFSLILESASTNQTSMYLCASSLRGEAFFGQGTRLTVV.

The chain employs TRBV12-3 or TRBV12-4 and TRBJ1-4, with 11 bases aligning to TRBD1. This CDR3 is 13 amino acids long. V shed 4 bases, J shed 10 bases, and the junction held 2 bases outside the gene matches. CDR3 region: CASSWDRGGKLFF. The CDR3, as DNA: TGTGCCAGCAGTTGGGACAGGGGGGGAAAACTGTTTTTT.

The V call is TRBV3-1 (or the pseudogene TRBV3-2), the J call TRBJ2-2; 8 nucleotides agree with TRBD1. J lost 5 bases, V lost 4 bases, and 6 bases had no gene match. The CDR3 has 15 residues. The germline gives CDR1 LGHDT, CDR2 YNNKEL (reference sequence). As DNA, the CDR3 is TGTGCCAGCAGCCGGCAGGGGGCGCGTACCGGGGAGCTGTTTTTT. Translation gives CASSRQGARTGELFF.

The chain carries TRBV5-1 and TRBJ2-1, with 10 bases identical to TRBD2. V trimming: 6 bases; J trimming: 1 base; junction bases outside the gene matches: 4. This CDR3 spans 15 amino acids. In germline, CDR1 is SGHRS, CDR2 YFSETQ. CDR3 loop: CASKTSGLSYNEQFF. The DNA for the CDR3 is TGCGCCAGCAAGACTAGCGGGTTATCCTACAATGAGCAGTTCTTC.

V is TRBV3-1 (or the pseudogene TRBV3-2) and J is TRBJ2-5; D unresolved. Germline loops: CDR1 LGHDT, CDR2 YNNKEL (reference sequence). This CDR3 comprises 17 residues. The V gene lost 1 base and the J gene lost 2 bases, with 17 bases spanning the gap. The CDR3 sequence is CASSQVSRPEYQETQYF. CDR3 nucleotides: TGTGCCAGCAGCCAAGTCTCTAGACCAGAATATCAAGAGACCCAGTACTTC.

The gene calls are TRBV5-4 and TRBJ2-1; 9 nucleotides match TRBD2. The CDR3 is 17 residues long. The V and J ends lost 4 bases and 5 bases, in that order; junction bases with no gene match: 13. Germline values: CDR1 SGHNT, CDR2 YYREEE (reference sequence). The CDR3: CASSPPGGRAKDNEQFF. The CDR3, as DNA: TGTGCCAGCAGCCCCCCGGGCGGGAGGGCCAAAGACAATGAGCAGTTCTTC.

This rearrangement joins TRBV7-2 to TRBJ1-2, with TRBD1 as a possible D gene (6 bases). Germline assignment: CDR1 SGHTA and CDR2 FQGNSA. The CDR3 spans 15 residues. V lost 5 bases and J 4 bases, leaving 17 bases between the germline ends. CDR3 sequence (DNA): TGTGCCAGCAGCCGGGACAAGGCCTCCCGCTATGGCTACACCTTC. It is translated as CASSRDKASRYGYTF.

The chain recombines TRBV4-3 with TRBJ2-7; TRBD1 is a possible D gene (5 bases). Trimming took off 1 base at V and 2 bases at J, with 9 bases between the two ends. Germline-derived CDR1 and CDR2 are LGHNA and YSLEER. The CDR3 covers 14 residues. CDR3 loop: CASSQGGSTYEQYF. CDR3 coding DNA: TGCGCCAGCAGCCAAGGGGGCAGTACCTACGAGCAGTACTTC.

This clone was observed a single time. This chain links TRBV5-4 with TRBJ2-3; D uncertain. V shed 2 bases and J shed 0 bases, with 7 bases lying between them. This CDR3 has 14 residues. Germline-derived CDR1 and CDR2 are SGHNT and YYREEE (reference sequence). CDR3 loop: CASSFSGSTDTQYF. CDR3 DNA sequence: TGTGCCAGCAGCTTCTCCGGGAGCACAGATACGCAGTATTTT.

This sequence joins TRBV11-3 and TRBJ2-5; D gene uncertain. The CDR3 totals 12 residues. Germline CDR1 reads SGHNT; CDR2 reads YENEEA. V was clipped by 4 bases and J by 3 bases, with 6 bases between them. DNA for the CDR3: TGTGCCAGCAGCTCCCCCAAAGAGACCCAGTACTTC. This translates into CASSSPKETQYF.

The chain employs TRBV18 and TRBJ1-3; 8 nucleotides match TRBD1. The J segment lost 3 bases and the V segment lost 5 bases, leaving 9 bases of the junction unmatched. CDR3 length equals 16 residues. The V gene's germline CDR1 is KGHSH and CDR2 LQKENI. The CDR3 region is CASSTTQGAFGNTIYF. DNA of the CDR3: TGTGCCAGCTCAACGACCCAGGGGGCGTTTGGAAACACCATATATTTT.

The V and J genes are TRBV5-1 and TRBJ2-5; 10 bases agree with TRBD2. The germline V gene encodes CDR1 SGHRS and CDR2 YFSETQ. The CDR3 runs 14 residues. With V trimmed by 5 bases and J by 4 bases, 5 bases remained unmatched. CDR3: CASRTTSGSETQYF. CDR3 in DNA: TGCGCCAGCAGGACGACTAGCGGGTCAGAGACCCAGTACTTC.

V gene TRBV18 combines with J gene TRBJ2-7; 10 bases align to TRBD1. The J segment lost 6 bases and the V segment lost 0 bases, leaving 8 bases of the junction unmatched. In germline, CDR1 is KGHSH, CDR2 LQKENI. This CDR3 contains 16 residues. The CDR3 region is CASSPPETGGSGEQYF. The CDR3 DNA sequence: TGTGCCAGCTCACCACCGGAGACAGGGGGCTCTGGCGAGCAGTACTTC.

The chain couples TRBV4-1 to TRBJ1-2; 9 bases map to TRBD1. Trimming cost V 4 bases and J 1 base; bases outside gene matches: 4. This CDR3 contains 15 residues. CDR1 is MGHRA and CDR2 is YSYEKL in the germline V gene. The CDR3 protein is CASSPGQGDNYGYTF. CDR3 nucleotides: TGCGCCAGCAGCCCGGGACAGGGTGATAACTATGGCTACACCTTC.